Shown below are 14 T cell receptor beta chains from a single sample sequenced in a study of T cells in Graves' hyperthyroidism and ophthalmopathy. Amplified TCR beta CDR3 regions derived from RNA transcripts. A first-round RT-PCR of the TCR CDR3 used the HTBI primer set. TCRdb processed the multiplex PCR reads anew with MiXCR; each CDR3 protein has one entry. The sample has roughly 280,000 distinct CDR3 sequences; roughly 20% are singletons. Sequencing was performed on blood. Receptors were obtained from a man aged 30-40 years with Graves' ophthalmopathy.

The rearrangement uses TRBV4-1 and TRBJ2-7; D unclear. CDR3 length: 17 amino acids. Looked up from germline, CDR1 is MGHRA and CDR2 is YSYEKL. V was trimmed by 4 bases and J by 0 bases, leaving 19 bases between them. The CDR3: CASSRGRGVTGSYEQYF. CDR3 in DNA: TGCGCCAGCAGCCGAGGCCGCGGCGTTACGGGCTCCTACGAGCAGTACTTC.

This clonotype was counted only a few times. This chain uses TRBV5-1 with TRBJ1-1; possible D gene TRBD1, 6 bases. Germline CDR1 SGHRS, CDR2 YFSETQ. The V end was cut by 2 bases, the J end by 8 bases, with 13 bases between. The CDR3 runs to 13 residues. CDR3 nucleotide sequence: TGCGCCAGCAGCTTTACAGGGAGCGGGGAAGCTTTCTTT. As protein: CASSFTGSGEAFF.

This clonotype was counted ten times or more. The chain carries TRBV11-3 and TRBJ2-7; D gene ambiguous. The germline gives CDR1 SGHNT, CDR2 YENEEA. The CDR3 runs to 13 residues. The V end was cut by 3 bases, the J end by 2 bases, with 8 bases between. This CDR3 reads CASSLSETYEQYF. The CDR3 DNA sequence: TGTGCCAGCAGCTTGTCAGAGACCTACGAGCAGTACTTC.

This clonotype was detected only a few times. The chain has TRBV30 and TRBJ1-2; weak D call: TRBD1 (5 bases). V lost 1 base to trimming and J lost 3 bases, with 6 bases between them. The CDR3 runs 12 residues. The germline V gene has CDR1 GTSNPN and CDR2 SVGIG (reference sequence). In nucleotides, the CDR3 is TGTGCCTGGAGTGGACAGTACTATGGCTACACCTTC. This gives the protein CAWSGQYYGYTF.

The V and J genes are TRBV6-1 and TRBJ1-2; D ambiguous. Trimming took off 6 bases at V and 6 bases at J, with 17 bases between the two ends. This CDR3 spans 14 amino acids. In germline, CDR1 is MNHNS, CDR2 SASEGT. The CDR3 sequence is CASRVPGRAHGYTF. CDR3 coding DNA: TGTGCCAGCAGAGTTCCGGGGAGGGCCCATGGCTACACCTTC.

Of note for this clonotype: A much larger clone differs by one base, so this may be a read error. J is TRBJ1-5 and V is TRBV2; no reliable D call. V was cut by 0 bases and J by 3 bases, with 9 bases left in between. The CDR3 contains 15 residues. Germline-derived CDR1 and CDR2 are SNHLY and FYNNEI. The DNA of the CDR3 is TGTGCCAGCAGTGAAGCGCGGGGTAACAATCAGCCCCAGCATTTT. It yields the protein CASSEARGNNQPQHF.

This clonotype was detected ten times or more. The chain couples TRBV27 to TRBJ2-7; the D gene could be TRBD1 or TRBD2 (5 bases each). Germline V lookup: CDR1 MNHEY, CDR2 SMNVEV (reference sequence). This CDR3 contains 15 residues. V was clipped by 6 bases and J by 0 bases, with 15 bases between them. The CDR3 bases are TGTGCCAGCAGACCAGAACGGGGACGCTCCTACGAGCAGTACTTC. Protein product: CASRPERGRSYEQYF.

This clonotype was counted between two and nine times. The chain carries TRBV5-1 and TRBJ1-1, with 8 bases aligning to TRBD1. Germline loops: CDR1 SGHRS, CDR2 YFSETQ. Trimming removed 4 bases from V and 8 bases from J; junction bases left unmatched: 4. This CDR3 has 12 residues. CDR3 nucleotides: TGCGCCAGCAGCCACGACAGGGGCGAAGCTTTCTTT. Its protein product is CASSHDRGEAFF.

This clonotype was recorded many times. The rearrangement joins TRBV7-3 to TRBJ2-2, with unresolved D. The V and J ends lost 3 bases and 6 bases respectively, with 5 bases between them. Looked up from germline, CDR1 is SGHTA and CDR2 is FQGTGA. This CDR3 comprises 12 residues. The CDR3 spells CASSLDAGELFF. CDR3 DNA: TGTGCCAGCAGCTTGGATGCCGGGGAGCTGTTTTTT.

The chain carries TRBV6-1 and TRBJ2-3; possibly TRBD2 for D (6 bases). The CDR3 contains 14 residues. The germline V gene encodes CDR1 MNHNS and CDR2 SASEGT. V was cut by 10 bases and J by 2 bases, with 16 bases left in between. The CDR3 region is CATVTGGATDTQYF. In DNA, the CDR3 is TGTGCCACAGTAACCGGCGGGGCCACAGATACGCAGTATTTT.

The chain is built from TRBV29-1 and TRBJ1-1, with D maybe TRBD1 (5 bases). CDR1 and CDR2 from the germline V gene are SQVTM and ANQGSEA. V lost 8 bases and J 1 base, leaving 20 bases between the germline ends. The CDR3 runs to 15 residues. CDR3 region: CSFCVGAIGNTEAFF. The DNA for the CDR3 is TGCAGCTTCTGTGTTGGGGCGATTGGGAACACTGAAGCTTTCTTT.

Regarding this clonotype: A read error may explain this, as a much larger clone is one base away. This chain joins TRBV11-2 and TRBJ2-7, with D possibly TRBD2 on 6 matching bases. The J call could be wrong; TRBJ2-1 is a better fit for the DNA end. CDR1 and CDR2 from the germline V gene are SGHAT and FQNNGV. This CDR3 spans 18 amino acids. CDR3 in DNA: TGTGCCAGCAGCTTAGATCGTTTCCTAGCGAAGAGCTCCTACGAGCAGTTCTTC. This encodes CASSLDRFLAKSSYEQFF.

The chain joins TRBV9 to TRBJ2-6; 7 positions match TRBD2. The junction had 10 bases not matched to a gene; V was cut back by 5 bases and J by 2 bases. The CDR3 contains 17 residues. Germline values: CDR1 SGDLS, CDR2 YYNGEE. CDR3 region: CASSNNPRGTGANVLTF. For the CDR3, the DNA is TGTGCCAGCAGTAACAATCCGCGGGGGACTGGGGCCAACGTCCTGACTTTC.

This clonotype was seen ten or more times. V gene TRBV7-6 combines with J gene TRBJ2-3, with 9 positions matching TRBD2. V dropped 5 bases and J dropped 6; count of bases not matched to a gene: 12. The germline gives CDR1 SGHVS, CDR2 FNYEAQ. This CDR3 comprises 16 residues. CDR3 in DNA: TGTGCCAGCAGCGCCGGACTAGCGAAACTGAGGGATACGCAGTATTTT. This gives the protein CASSAGLAKLRDTQYF.